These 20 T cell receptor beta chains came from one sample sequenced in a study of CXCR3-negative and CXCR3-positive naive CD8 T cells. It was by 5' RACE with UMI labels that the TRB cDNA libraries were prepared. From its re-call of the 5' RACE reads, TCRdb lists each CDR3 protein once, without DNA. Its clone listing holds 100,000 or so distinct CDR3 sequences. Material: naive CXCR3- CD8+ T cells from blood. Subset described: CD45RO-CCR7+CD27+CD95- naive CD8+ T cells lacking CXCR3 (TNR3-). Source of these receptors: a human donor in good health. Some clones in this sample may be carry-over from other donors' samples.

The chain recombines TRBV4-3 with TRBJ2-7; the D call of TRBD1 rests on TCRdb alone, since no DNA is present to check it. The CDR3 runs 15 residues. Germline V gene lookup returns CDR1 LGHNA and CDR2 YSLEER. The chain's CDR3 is CASSQTGTGAYEQYF.

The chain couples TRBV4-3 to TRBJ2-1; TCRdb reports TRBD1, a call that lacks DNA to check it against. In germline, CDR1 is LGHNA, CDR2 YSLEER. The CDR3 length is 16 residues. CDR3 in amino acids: CASSQDSGGFHNEQFF.

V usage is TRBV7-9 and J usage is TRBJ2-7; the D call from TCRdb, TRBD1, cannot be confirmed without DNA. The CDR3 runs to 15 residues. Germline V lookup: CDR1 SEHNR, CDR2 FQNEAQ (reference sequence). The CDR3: CASSPSEGRPYEQYF.

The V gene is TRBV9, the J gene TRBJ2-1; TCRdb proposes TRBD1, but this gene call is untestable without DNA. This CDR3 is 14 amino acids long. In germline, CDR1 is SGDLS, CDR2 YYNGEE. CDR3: CASSEQGLYNEQFF.

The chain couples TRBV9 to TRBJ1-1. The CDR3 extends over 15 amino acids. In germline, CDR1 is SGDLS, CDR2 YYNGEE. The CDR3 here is CASSPNVERVTEAFF.

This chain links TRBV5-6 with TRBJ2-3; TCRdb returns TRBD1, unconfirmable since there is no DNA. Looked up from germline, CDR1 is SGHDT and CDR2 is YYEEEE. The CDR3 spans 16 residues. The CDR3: CASSLYRALESDTQYF.

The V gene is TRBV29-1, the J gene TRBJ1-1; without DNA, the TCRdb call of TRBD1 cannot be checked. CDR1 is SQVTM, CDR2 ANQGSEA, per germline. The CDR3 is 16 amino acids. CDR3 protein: CSVQRPLPDRDPEAFF. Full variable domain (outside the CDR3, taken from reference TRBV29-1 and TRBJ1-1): SAVISQKPSRDICQRGTSLTIQCQVDSQVTMMFWYRQQPGQSLTLIATANQGSEATYESGFVIDKFPISRPNLTFSTLTVSNMSPEDSSIYLCSVQRPLPDRDPEAFFGQGTRLTVV.

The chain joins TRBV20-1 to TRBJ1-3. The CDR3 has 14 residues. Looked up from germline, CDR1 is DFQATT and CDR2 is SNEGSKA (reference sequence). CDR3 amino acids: CSAREWEPGNTIYF.

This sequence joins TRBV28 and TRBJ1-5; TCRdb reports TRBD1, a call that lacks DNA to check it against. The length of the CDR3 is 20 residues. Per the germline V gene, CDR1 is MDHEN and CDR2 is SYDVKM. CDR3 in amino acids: CASRRAPTRDRPYSNQPQHF.

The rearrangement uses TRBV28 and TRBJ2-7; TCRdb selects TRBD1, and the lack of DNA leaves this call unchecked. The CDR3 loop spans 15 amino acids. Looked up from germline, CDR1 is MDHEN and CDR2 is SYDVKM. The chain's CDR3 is CASSWRGNKHYEQYF.

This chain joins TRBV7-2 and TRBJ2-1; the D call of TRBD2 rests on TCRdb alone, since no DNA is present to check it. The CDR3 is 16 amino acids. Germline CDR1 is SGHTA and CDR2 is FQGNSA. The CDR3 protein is CASSLLAMQIYNEQFF. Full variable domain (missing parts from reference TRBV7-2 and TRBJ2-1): GAGVSQSPSNKVTEKGKDVELRCDPISGHTALYWYRQSLGQGLEFLIYFQGNSAPDKSGLPSDRFSAERTGGSVSTLTIQRTQQEDSAVYLCASSLLAMQIYNEQFFGPGTRLTVL.

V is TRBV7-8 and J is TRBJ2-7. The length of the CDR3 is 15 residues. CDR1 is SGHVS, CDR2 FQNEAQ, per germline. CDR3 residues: CASSLEGRSSYEQYF.

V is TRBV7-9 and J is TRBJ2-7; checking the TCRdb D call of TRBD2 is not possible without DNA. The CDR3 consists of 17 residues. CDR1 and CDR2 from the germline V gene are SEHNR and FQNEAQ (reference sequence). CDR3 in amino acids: CASSAPPTSGATYEQYF.

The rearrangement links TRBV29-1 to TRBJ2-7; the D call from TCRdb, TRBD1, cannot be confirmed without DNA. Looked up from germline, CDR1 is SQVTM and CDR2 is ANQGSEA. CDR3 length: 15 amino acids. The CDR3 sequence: CSVEGGTGEDYEQYF.

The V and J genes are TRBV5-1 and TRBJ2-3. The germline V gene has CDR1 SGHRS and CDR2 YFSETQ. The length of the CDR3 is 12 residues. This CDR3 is CASRLNTDTQYF.

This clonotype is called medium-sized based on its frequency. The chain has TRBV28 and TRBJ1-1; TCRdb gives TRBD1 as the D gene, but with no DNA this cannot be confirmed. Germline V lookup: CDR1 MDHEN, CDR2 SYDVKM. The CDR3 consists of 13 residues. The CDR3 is CASPSGEGRKAFF.

CDR3 loop: CASSLWGLAGHETQYF. V usage is TRBV7-2 and J usage is TRBJ2-5; TCRdb outputs TRBD2, but without DNA this stays unchecked. Germline CDR1 SGHTA, CDR2 FQGNSA. The CDR3 has 16 amino acids.

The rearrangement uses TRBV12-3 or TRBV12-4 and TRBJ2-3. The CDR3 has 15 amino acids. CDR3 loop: CASRLTAVSTDTQYF.

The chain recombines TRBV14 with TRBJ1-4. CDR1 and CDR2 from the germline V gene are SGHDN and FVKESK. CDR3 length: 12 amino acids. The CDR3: CASSQDDEKLFF.

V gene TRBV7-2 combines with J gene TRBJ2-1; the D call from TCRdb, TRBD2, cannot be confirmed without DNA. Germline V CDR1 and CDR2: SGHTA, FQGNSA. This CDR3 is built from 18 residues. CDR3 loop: CASSLVGAVGTIYNEQFF.